These T cell receptor beta chains were read from a single sample in a study of identical twins. TCRdb reprocessed the 5' RACE reads with MiXCR, giving one entry per CDR3 protein. The table lists about 190,000 distinct CDR3 sequences, 15% to 20% of them singletons. The data also belong to a second study, concerning T cells expressing NK-cell markers.

The sequenced sample was CD8+ T cells sorted from blood. The receptors were gathered from a woman aged 18-29 years in good health. Each CDR3 is given with its conserved first and last residue. The D gene is left open where the match is weak. For some rows the clone size is stated as once, few or many, or as a class when expanded; others skip it.

NA TRBJ2-7 TRBD1 TRBV7-3 CASSCRDRDIPYEQYF TGTGCCAGCAGCTGCCGAGACAGGGATATCCCCTACGAGCAGTACTTC
many TRBJ2-1 TRBD2 TRBV20-1 CSARDIGGTSGYNEQFF TGCAGTGCTAGAGACATTGGGGGGACTAGCGGGTACAATGAGCAGTTCTTC
few TRBJ2-1 NA TRBV11-2 CASSFPRFFPGAPYNEQFF TGTGCCAGCAGCTTTCCGAGATTTTTTCCGGGGGCCCCCTACAATGAGCAGTTCTTC
NA TRBJ2-1 NA TRBV12-5 CASGLGGPAVEQFF TGTGCTAGTGGTTTGGGTGGGCCGGCCGTCGAGCAGTTCTTC
many TRBJ2-1 TRBD2 TRBV14 CASSLRLAGHNEQFF TGTGCCAGCAGCCTACGACTAGCGGGACACAATGAGCAGTTCTTC
few TRBJ2-7 NA TRBV9 CASSPAGSSYEQYF TGTGCCAGCAGCCCTGCGGGTAGCTCCTACGAGCAGTACTTC
many TRBJ2-1 NA TRBV20-1 CSARGRDLLYNEQFF TGCAGTGCCCGGGGTCGCGATTTACTATACAATGAGCAGTTCTTC
NA TRBJ1-1 NA TRBV12-3/TRBV12-4 CASRGGETVAEAFF TGTGCCAGCAGAGGGGGGGAGACGGTGGCTGAAGCTTTCTTT
NA TRBJ2-2 NA TRBV12-3/TRBV12-4 CASSPGPHAGELFF TGTGCCAGCAGTCCAGGGCCCCACGCCGGGGAGCTGTTTTTT
few TRBJ2-1 TRBD2 TRBV11-1 CASSNRLAGKPDQFNNEQFF TGTGCCAGCAGTAATAGACTAGCGGGGAAACCGGACCAATTTAACAATGAGCAGTTCTTC
few TRBJ1-2 NA TRBV2 CASSEDPVGAPGYGYTF TGTGCCAGCAGTGAAGACCCTGTGGGGGCTCCCGGGTATGGCTACACCTTC
few TRBJ2-1 NA TRBV6-2/TRBV6-3 CASSYPQSSYNEQFF TGTGCCAGCAGCTACCCCCAGAGCTCCTACAATGAGCAGTTCTTC
few TRBJ2-7 NA TRBV5-6 CASSTPQGKQYF TGTGCCAGCAGCACTCCTCAGGGGAAGCAGTACTTC
few TRBJ2-1 NA TRBV12-3/TRBV12-4 CASSLLGDSSWNEQFF TGTGCCAGCAGTTTATTAGGTGACAGTAGTTGGAATGAGCAGTTCTTC
many TRBJ2-7 TRBD1 TRBV10-2 CASRGTGGYEQYF TGCGCCAGCCGCGGGACAGGGGGATACGAGCAGTACTTC
few TRBJ2-1 TRBD2 TRBV11-1 CASSPAGTTVAGGSSYNEQFF TGTGCCAGCAGCCCGGCGGGCACGACCGTAGCGGGAGGAAGCTCCTACAATGAGCAGTTCTTC
NA TRBJ2-1 NA TRBV9 CASSDNYEQFF TGTGCCAGCAGCGATAATTATGAGCAGTTCTTC
few TRBJ2-1 TRBD2 TRBV7-3 CASSLLAAGAGGYNEQFF TGTGCCAGCAGCTTATTGGCGGCGGGAGCGGGGGGCTACAATGAGCAGTTCTTC
few TRBJ2-1 TRBD1 TRBV6-2/TRBV6-3 CASSYGDRVDEQFF TGTGCCAGCAGTTACGGGGACAGGGTCGATGAGCAGTTCTTC
NA TRBJ1-2 NA TRBV25-1 CASSESSRDGYTF TGTGCCAGCAGTGAATCAAGCAGGGATGGCTACACCTTC
once TRBJ2-7 TRBD2 TRBV18 CASSLLAGVGEQYF TGTGCCAGCTCCCTACTAGCGGGAGTTGGCGAGCAGTACTTC
NA TRBJ1-1 NA TRBV20-1 CSARVVGGSGGTEAFF TGCAGTGCTAGAGTCGTCGGGGGTAGCGGCGGCACTGAAGCTTTCTTT